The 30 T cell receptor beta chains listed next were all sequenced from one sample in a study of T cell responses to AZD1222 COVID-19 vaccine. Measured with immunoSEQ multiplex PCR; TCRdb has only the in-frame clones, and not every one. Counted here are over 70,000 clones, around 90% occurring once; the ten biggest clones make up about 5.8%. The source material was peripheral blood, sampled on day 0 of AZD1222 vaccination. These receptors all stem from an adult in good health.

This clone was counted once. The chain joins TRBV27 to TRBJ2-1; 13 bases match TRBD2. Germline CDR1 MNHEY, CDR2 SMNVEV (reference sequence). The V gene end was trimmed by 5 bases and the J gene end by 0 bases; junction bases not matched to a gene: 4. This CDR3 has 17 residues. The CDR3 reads CASSPRTSGSSYNEQFF. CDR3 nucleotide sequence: TGTGCCAGCAGTCCCCGGACTAGCGGGAGCTCCTACAATGAGCAGTTCTTC.

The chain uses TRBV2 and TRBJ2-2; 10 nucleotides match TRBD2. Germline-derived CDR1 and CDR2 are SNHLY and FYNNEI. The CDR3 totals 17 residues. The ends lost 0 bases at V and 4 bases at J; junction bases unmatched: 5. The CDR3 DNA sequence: TGTGCCAGCAGTGAAGCGCCGCTAGCGGGAGTCACCGGGGAGCTGTTTTTT. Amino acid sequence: CASSEAPLAGVTGELFF. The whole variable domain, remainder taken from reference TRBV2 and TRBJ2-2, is EPEVTQTPSHQVTQMGQEVILRCVPISNHLYFYWYRQILGQKVEFLVSFYNNEISEKSEIFDDQFSVERPDGSNFTLKIRSTKLEDSAMYFCASSEAPLAGVTGELFFGEGSRLTVL.

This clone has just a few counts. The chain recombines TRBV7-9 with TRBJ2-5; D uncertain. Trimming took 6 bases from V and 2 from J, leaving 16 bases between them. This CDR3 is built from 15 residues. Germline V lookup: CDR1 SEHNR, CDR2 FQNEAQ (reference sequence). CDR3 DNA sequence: TGTGCCAGCAGTTTCTGGACCGTATTGCAAGAGACCCAGTACTTC. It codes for CASSFWTVLQETQYF.

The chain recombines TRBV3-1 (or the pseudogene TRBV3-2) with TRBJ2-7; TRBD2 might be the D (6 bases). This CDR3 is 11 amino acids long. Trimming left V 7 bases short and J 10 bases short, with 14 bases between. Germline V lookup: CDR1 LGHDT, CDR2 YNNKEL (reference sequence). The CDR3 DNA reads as TGTGCCAGCATCGATAGCGGAAAACAGTACTTC. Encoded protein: CASIDSGKQYF.

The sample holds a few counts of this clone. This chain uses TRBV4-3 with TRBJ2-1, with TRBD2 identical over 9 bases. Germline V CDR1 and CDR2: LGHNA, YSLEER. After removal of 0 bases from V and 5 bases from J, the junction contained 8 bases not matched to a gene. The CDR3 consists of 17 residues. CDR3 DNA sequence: TGCGCCAGCAGCCAAGATCGGTATAGCGGGGGCAACAATGAGCAGTTCTTC. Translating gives CASSQDRYSGGNNEQFF.

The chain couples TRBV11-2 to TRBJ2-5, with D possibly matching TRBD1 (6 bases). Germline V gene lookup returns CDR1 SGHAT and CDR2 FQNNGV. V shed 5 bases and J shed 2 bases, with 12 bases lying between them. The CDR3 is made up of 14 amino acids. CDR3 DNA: TGTGCCAGCAGCCCTAACAGGGCGCAAGAGACCCAGTACTTC. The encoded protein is CASSPNRAQETQYF.

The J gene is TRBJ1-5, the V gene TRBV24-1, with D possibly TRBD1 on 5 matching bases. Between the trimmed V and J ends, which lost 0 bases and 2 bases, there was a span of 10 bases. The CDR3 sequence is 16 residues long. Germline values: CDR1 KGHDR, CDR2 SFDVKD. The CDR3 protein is CATSDLWWGRNQPQHF. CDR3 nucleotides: TGTGCCACCAGTGATTTGTGGTGGGGACGCAATCAGCCCCAGCATTTT.

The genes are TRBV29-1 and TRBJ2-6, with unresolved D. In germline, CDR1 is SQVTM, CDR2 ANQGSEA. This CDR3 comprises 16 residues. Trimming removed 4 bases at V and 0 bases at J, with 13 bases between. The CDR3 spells CSVGSSLYSGANVLTF. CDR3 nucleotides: TGCAGCGTTGGGAGCAGTCTATACTCTGGGGCCAACGTCCTGACTTTC. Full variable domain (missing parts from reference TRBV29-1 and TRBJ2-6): SAVISQKPSRDICQRGTSLTIQCQVDSQVTMMFWYRQQPGQSLTLIATANQGSEATYESGFVIDKFPISRPNLTFSTLTVSNMSPEDSSIYLCSVGSSLYSGANVLTFGAGSRLTVL.

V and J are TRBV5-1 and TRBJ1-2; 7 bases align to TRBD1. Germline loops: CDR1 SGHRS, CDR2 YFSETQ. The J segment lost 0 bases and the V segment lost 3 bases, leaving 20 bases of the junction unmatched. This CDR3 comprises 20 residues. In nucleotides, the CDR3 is TGCGCCAGCAGCTCTAGTCGGACAGGACTCATATCCCGAACTAACTATGGCTACACCTTC. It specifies CASSSSRTGLISRTNYGYTF. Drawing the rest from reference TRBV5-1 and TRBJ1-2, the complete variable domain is KAGVTQTPRYLIKTRGQQVTLSCSPISGHRSVSWYQQTPGQGLQFLFEYFSETQRNKGNFPGRFSGRQFSNSRSEMNVSTLELGDSALYLCASSSSRTGLISRTNYGYTFGSGTRLTVV.

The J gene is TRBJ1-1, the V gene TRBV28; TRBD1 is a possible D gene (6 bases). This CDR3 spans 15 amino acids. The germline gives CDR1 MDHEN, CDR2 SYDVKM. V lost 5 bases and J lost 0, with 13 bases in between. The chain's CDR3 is CASSPADRMNTEAFF. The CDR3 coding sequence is TGTGCCAGCAGTCCCGCGGACAGAATGAACACTGAAGCTTTCTTT.

The CDR3 DNA follows: TGTGCCAGCAGTTATCGACAGGGTCGTGGTGAAGAGACCCAGTACTTC. Its translation is CASSYRQGRGEETQYF. This chain links TRBV28 with TRBJ2-5, with 7 bases aligning to TRBD1. V lost 4 bases and J lost 3; bases outside the gene matches: 11. Per the germline V gene, CDR1 is MDHEN and CDR2 is SYDVKM. This CDR3 is built from 16 residues.

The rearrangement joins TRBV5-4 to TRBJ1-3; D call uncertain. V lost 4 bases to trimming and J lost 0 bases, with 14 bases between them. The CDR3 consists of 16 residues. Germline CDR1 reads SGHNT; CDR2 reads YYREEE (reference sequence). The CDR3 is CASSPASRSSGNTIYF. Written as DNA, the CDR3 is TGTGCCAGCAGCCCCGCCAGCCGTAGCTCTGGAAACACCATATATTTT.

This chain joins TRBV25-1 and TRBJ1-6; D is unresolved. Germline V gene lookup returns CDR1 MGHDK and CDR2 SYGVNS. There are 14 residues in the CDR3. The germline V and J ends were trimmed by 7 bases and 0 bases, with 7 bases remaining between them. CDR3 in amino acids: CASTGNSYNSPLHF. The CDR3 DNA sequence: TGTGCCAGCACCGGAAACTCCTATAATTCACCCCTCCACTTT.

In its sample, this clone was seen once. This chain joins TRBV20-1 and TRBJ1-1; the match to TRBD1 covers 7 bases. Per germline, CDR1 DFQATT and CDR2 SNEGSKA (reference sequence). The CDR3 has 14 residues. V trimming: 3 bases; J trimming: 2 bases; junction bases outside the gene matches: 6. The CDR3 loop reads CSASSGTANTEAFF. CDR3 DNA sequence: TGCAGTGCTAGTAGCGGGACAGCAAACACTGAAGCTTTCTTT.

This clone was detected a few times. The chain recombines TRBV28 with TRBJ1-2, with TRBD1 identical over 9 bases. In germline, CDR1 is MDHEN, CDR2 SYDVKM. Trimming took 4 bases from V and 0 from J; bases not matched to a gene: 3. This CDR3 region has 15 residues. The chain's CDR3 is CASSSYRGPNYGYTF. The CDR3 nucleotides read TGTGCCAGCAGTTCCTACAGGGGGCCTAACTATGGCTACACCTTC.

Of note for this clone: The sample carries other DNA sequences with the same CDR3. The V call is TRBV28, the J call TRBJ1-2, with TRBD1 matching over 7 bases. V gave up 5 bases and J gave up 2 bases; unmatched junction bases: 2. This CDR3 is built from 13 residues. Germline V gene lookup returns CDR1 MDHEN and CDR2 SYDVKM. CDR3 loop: CASSLGQNYGYTF. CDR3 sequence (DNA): TGTGCCAGCAGTCTGGGACAGAACTATGGCTACACCTTC.

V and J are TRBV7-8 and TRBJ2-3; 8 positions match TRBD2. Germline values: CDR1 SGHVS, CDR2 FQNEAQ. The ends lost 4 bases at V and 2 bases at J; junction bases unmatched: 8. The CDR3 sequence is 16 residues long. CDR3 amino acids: CASSSHQGLATDTQYF. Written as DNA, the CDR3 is TGTGCCAGCAGCTCCCACCAAGGACTAGCCACAGATACGCAGTATTTT.

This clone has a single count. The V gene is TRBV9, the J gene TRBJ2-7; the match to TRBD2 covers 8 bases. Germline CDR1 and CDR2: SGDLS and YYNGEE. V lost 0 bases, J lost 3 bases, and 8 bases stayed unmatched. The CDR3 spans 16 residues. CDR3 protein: CASSVGVREGGYEQYF. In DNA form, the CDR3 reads TGTGCCAGCAGCGTAGGGGTTCGGGAGGGCGGCTACGAGCAGTACTTC.

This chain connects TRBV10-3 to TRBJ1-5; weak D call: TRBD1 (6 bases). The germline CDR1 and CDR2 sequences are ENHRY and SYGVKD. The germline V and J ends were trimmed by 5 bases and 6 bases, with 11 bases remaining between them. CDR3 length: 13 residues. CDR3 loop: CAISTGSGQPQHF. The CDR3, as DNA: TGTGCCATCAGTACAGGGTCAGGTCAGCCCCAGCATTTT.

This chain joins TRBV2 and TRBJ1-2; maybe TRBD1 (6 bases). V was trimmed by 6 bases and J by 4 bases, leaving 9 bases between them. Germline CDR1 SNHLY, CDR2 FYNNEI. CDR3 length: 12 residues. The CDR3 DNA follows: TGTGCCAGCAGGGAGGACAGCTATGGCTACACCTTC. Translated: CASREDSYGYTF.

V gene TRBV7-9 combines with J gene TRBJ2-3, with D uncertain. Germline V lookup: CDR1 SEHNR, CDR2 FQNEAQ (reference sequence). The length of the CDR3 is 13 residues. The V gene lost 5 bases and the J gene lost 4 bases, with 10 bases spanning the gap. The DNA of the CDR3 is TGTGCCAGCAGCCGCGGTGGATCAGATACGCAGTATTTT. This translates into CASSRGGSDTQYF.

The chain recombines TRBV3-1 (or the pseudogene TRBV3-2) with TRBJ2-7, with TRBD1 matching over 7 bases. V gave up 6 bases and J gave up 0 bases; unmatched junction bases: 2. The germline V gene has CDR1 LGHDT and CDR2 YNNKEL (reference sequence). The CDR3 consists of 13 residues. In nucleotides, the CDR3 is TGTGCCAGCAGAAGACAGGGCTCCTACGAGCAGTACTTC. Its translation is CASRRQGSYEQYF.

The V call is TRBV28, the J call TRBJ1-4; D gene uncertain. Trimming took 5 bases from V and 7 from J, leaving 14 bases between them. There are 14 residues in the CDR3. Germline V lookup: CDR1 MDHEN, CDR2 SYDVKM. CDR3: CASSTVWGSEKLFF. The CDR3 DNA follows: TGTGCCAGCAGTACGGTCTGGGGAAGTGAAAAACTGTTTTTT. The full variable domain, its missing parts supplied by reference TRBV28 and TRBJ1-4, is DVKVTQSSRYLVKRTGEKVFLECVQDMDHENMFWYRQDPGLGLRLIYFSYDVKMKEKGDIPEGYSVSREKKERFSLILESASTNQTSMYLCASSTVWGSEKLFFGSGTQLSVL.

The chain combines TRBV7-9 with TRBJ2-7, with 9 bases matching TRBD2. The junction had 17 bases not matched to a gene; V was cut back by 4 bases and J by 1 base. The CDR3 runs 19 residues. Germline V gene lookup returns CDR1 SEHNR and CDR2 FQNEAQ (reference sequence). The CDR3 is CASSSTGNSRLAASYEQYF. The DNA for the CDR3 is TGTGCCAGCAGCTCGACCGGGAACTCGAGACTAGCGGCATCCTACGAGCAGTACTTC.

The CDR3 bases are TGTGCCAGCCTCAACCCTGGCGGGGGAAGAACTGAAGCTTTCTTT. It codes for CASLNPGGGRTEAFF. The chain carries TRBV19 and TRBJ1-1, with D perhaps TRBD1 (5 bases). Looked up from germline, CDR1 is LNHDA and CDR2 is SQIVND (reference sequence). V gave up 9 bases and J gave up 5 bases, with 22 bases separating them. The CDR3 is 15 residues long.

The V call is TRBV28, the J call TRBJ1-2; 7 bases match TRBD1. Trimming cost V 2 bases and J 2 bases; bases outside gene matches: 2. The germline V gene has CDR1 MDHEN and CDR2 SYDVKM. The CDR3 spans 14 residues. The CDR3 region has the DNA TGTGCCAGCAGTTTACCACAGGGGAACTATGGCTACACCTTC. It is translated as CASSLPQGNYGYTF.

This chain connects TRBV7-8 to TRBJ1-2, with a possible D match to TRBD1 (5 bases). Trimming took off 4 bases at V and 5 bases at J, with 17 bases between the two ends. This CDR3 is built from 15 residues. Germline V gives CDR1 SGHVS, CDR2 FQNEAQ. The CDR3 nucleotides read TGTGCCAGCAGCTCGGGACTCTCCCTCGGGTATGGCTACACCTTC. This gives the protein CASSSGLSLGYGYTF.

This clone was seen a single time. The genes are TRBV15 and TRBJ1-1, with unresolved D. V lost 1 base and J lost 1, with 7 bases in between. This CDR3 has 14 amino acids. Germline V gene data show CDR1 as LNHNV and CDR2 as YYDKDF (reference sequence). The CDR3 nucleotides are TGTGCCACCAGCAGAGGGGTTTCGAACACTGAAGCTTTCTTT. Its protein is CATSRGVSNTEAFF.

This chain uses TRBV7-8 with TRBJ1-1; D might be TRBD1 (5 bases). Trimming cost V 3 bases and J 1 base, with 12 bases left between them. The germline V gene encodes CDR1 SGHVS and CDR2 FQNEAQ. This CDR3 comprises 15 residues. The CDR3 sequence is CASSLRTQGNTEAFF. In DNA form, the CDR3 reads TGTGCCAGCAGCTTGAGGACGCAGGGGAACACTGAAGCTTTCTTT.

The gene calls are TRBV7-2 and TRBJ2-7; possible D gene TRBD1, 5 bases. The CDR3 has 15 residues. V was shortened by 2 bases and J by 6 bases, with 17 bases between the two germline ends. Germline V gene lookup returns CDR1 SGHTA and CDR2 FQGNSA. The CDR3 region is CASSLFSGPPSEQYF. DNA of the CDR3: TGTGCCAGCAGCTTATTTTCAGGGCCCCCGAGCGAGCAGTACTTC.